The entry below gives a single T cell receptor beta chain sequence along with its context. The antigen is not known. The repertoire was sequenced with immunoSEQ multiplex PCR; TCRdb's copy has only in-frame clones and lacks some. Of around 1.4 million clones in the sample, approximately 98.5% are singletons; the top ten hold under 0.45%. From CD4+ cells came CD45RA+ naive and CD45RA-negative memory subsets. Per germline, CDR1 SGHNT and CDR2 YYREEE (reference sequence). The CDR3 runs to 16 residues. V was clipped by 0 bases and J by 6 bases, with 13 bases between them. The data were obtained in a study of shared clonotypes between healthy human individuals. In the study overall: Sampling drew on donors who were a couple of women and a few men aged 18 to 49. Study outcomes and limitations: Among four donors, approximately 5% of naive CD4 clonotypes were found in common. Memory subsets generally showed smaller estimated richness than naive subsets did.

The chain recombines TRBV5-4 with TRBJ2-6, with TRBD2 as a possible D gene (6 bases). The TCR originated in a man younger than 45 in good health. The sequencing sample was made of naive CD4+ T cells sorted from blood. Subset defined: CD45RA+ positively selected. DNA for the CDR3: TGTGCCAGCAGCTTGGTTGCGGGGCCCTCGGCCAACGTCCTGACTTTC. Encoded protein: CASSLVAGPSANVLTF.